A single sample gave rise to the 10 T cell receptor beta chains below, sequenced in a study of CD8+ T cells in alopecia areata. Extracted RNA was reverse transcribed, and the resulting cDNA served as sequencing template. Only in-frame clones appear in the TCRdb table, and some are missing; sequencing was by immunoSEQ multiplex PCR. The sample consists of roughly 200,000 clones, 35% to 45% of them appearing once. Treatment denoted: oral pan-JAK inhibitor, 5-10 mg twice daily. This material consisted of CD4+ T cells sorted from blood, taken at roughly week 30, from a patient treated with tofacitinib. The source of these receptors is a human donor with alopecia areata.

This clone came up a few times. The V call is TRBV6-5, the J call TRBJ1-4; D remains unclear. Germline CDR1 MNHEY, CDR2 SVGAGI. The CDR3 covers 14 residues. V shed 7 bases and J shed 10 bases, with 19 bases lying between them. The CDR3 DNA reads TGTGCCAGCAAGGAGGACCGCTCAGGTGGAAAACTGTTTTTT. Translated: CASKEDRSGGKLFF.

This clone was seen only a few times. V gene TRBV6-6 combines with J gene TRBJ1-2; 8 bases agree with TRBD1. CDR3 length: 13 amino acids. Unmatched junction bases numbered 4, after V lost 7 bases and J lost 3 bases. Germline V gene sequence: CDR1 MNHNY, CDR2 SVGAGI (reference sequence). The CDR3 region has the DNA TGTGCCAGCATTCAGACAGGGGACTATGGCTACACCTTC. Protein: CASIQTGDYGYTF.

This clone has only a few counts. The chain employs TRBV11-1 and TRBJ2-2, with D perhaps matching TRBD1 or TRBD2 (5 bases each). V gave up 5 bases and J gave up 6 bases, with 16 bases separating them. The CDR3 spans 15 residues. Germline loops: CDR1 SGHAT, CDR2 FQDESV (reference sequence). In DNA form, the CDR3 reads TGTGCCAGCAGCCCACCCATCGGGGCCTCCGGGGAGCTGTTTTTT. Translated: CASSPPIGASGELFF.

As for this clone: A single base separates this from a much larger clone, so it may be a read error. V and J are TRBV7-9 and TRBJ2-5; D is unclear. The CDR3 loop spans 11 amino acids. CDR1 and CDR2 from the germline V gene are SEHNR and FQNEAQ (reference sequence). The CDR3 here is CASSLQETQYF. Written as DNA, the CDR3 is TGCGCCAGCAGCTTGCAAGAGACCCAGTACTTC.

A few counts support this clone. V usage is TRBV5-6 and J usage is TRBJ1-1; possible D gene TRBD1, 5 bases. The CDR3 is 12 residues long. CDR1 and CDR2 (germline): SGHDT, YYEEEE. Trimming took off 3 bases at V and 6 bases at J, with 9 bases between the two ends. The CDR3 DNA reads as TGTGCCAGCAGCTCCTTGGGGCCTGAAGCTTTCTTT. It is translated as CASSSLGPEAFF.

The chain links TRBV6-1 to TRBJ2-4; D possibly corresponds to TRBD2 (6 bases). CDR3 length: 14 amino acids. Germline CDR1 reads MNHNS; CDR2 reads SASEGT. V lost 5 bases and J lost 5, with 13 bases in between. CDR3 region: CASSRGTVQNIQYF. The CDR3 DNA reads as TGTGCCAGCAGTCGAGGGACTGTACAAAACATTCAGTACTTC.

This clone showed up just a few times. The chain is built from TRBV2 and TRBJ1-4; D possibly corresponds to TRBD1 (5 bases). In germline, CDR1 is SNHLY, CDR2 FYNNEI. V dropped 10 bases and J dropped 7 bases, with 16 bases sitting between them. CDR3 length: 13 amino acids. CDR3 in DNA: TGTGCCACGAGACTGGGACGGGCTGAAAAACTGTTTTTT. Translating gives CATRLGRAEKLFF.

This clone was seen a few times. This sequence joins TRBV23-1 and TRBJ1-1; the match to TRBD1 covers 7 bases. TRBV23-1 is identified as an open reading frame with a role that is uncertain. J lost 5 bases, V lost 4 bases, and 7 bases had no gene match. CDR3 size: 14 residues. The CDR3 DNA is TGCGCCAGCAGTCGGACAGGCGGAGGGACTGAAGCTTTCTTT. This translates into CASSRTGGGTEAFF.

This clone was counted between two and nine times. V and J are TRBV7-9 and TRBJ2-1, with D tentatively TRBD2 (5 bases). The CDR3 is made up of 14 amino acids. Germline-derived CDR1 and CDR2 are SEHNR and FQNEAQ (reference sequence). The V and J ends lost 1 base and 5 bases respectively, with 9 bases between them. The CDR3 protein is CASSLGQRHNEQFF. The CDR3 nucleotides read TGTGCCAGCAGCTTAGGTCAGCGGCACAATGAGCAGTTCTTC.

The chain employs TRBV2 and TRBJ2-5, with 9 nucleotides matching TRBD2. Germline V gene lookup returns CDR1 SNHLY and CDR2 FYNNEI. The length of the CDR3 is 14 residues. V was clipped by 7 bases and J by 4 bases; unmatched bases: 7. CDR3 DNA: TGTGCCAGCACGCGGGAGGGCCAAAGAGAGACCCAGTACTTC. It translates to CASTREGQRETQYF.